This TCR beta chain appears in the sequencing data of a study of response to subunit inactivated influenza vaccine (dated by TCRdb to 2016 to 2019). Concerning the study at large: To follow how T cells responded to a trivalent subunit inactivated influenza vaccine, the researchers relied on deep quantitative profiling of the T cell receptor repertoire.

The paper's findings and limits, for the study overall: The authors suggested that each seasonal influenza vaccination may recruit only a limited number of new T cells.

About this clonotype: Its antigen is not yet known. No base-level quality is on record; no much larger clone is a single base apart.

Receptor libraries were prepared by RT-PCR. The data were produced on an Illumina HiSeq 2500. The public reads were quality trimmed at Q25 with fastp and then assembled into clones with MiXCR by TCRdb, keeping productive beta chains. Rows with a matching CDR3 protein are joined into one entry that keeps the most common DNA and genes. The sample includes about 180,000 distinct CDR3 sequences, with about a tenth observed a single time. The ten top clones hold roughly 11% of the sample. The V end loses 4 bases and the J end loses 7 bases, and a stretch of 10 bases separates them. Reading the germline V gene gives CDR1 ENHRY and CDR2 SYGVKD. Including cysteine and phenylalanine, the CDR3 has 12 amino acids. Only CDR3 DNA is held: 36 bases, read in frame from base 1.

The chain couples TRBV10-3 to TRBJ1-1, with TRBD1 tentatively as D gene (6 bases match). The input for sequencing was non-naive T cells sorted from PBMCs, taken on the day of vaccination. Explained via the paper, the cell subset or site label denotes: memory T cell fraction. This clonotype was obtained from a man in his forties or fifties who received an inactivated influenza vaccine. Donor details come from another sample of the same person, matched by shared clones. The DNA sequence follows: TGTGCCATCAGTGTAGGGACACTTGAAGCTTTCTTT. It translates to CAISVGTLEAFF.